This entry features one T cell receptor (beta chain) sequence. PCR used 60 Vbeta primers and 13 Jbeta primers. The table came from immunoSEQ multiplex PCR; TCRdb's copy has only in-frame clones and leaves some out. The repertoire holds about 90,000 clones, 60% to 80% seen once, with 15% to 20% in the top ten. These data come from a study of cytomegalovirus exposure and HLA in healthy donors. The CDR3 is 15 residues long. The V and J ends lost 5 bases and 5 bases respectively, with 16 bases between them. Germline CDR1 reads SEHNR; CDR2 reads FQNEAQ (reference sequence). Sequenced: PBMCs. The clonotype was recovered from a woman aged 60 to 75 in good health and CMV-seropositive. This rearrangement joins TRBV7-9 to TRBJ2-1; D not certain. The CDR3: CASSPARFSNNEQFF. DNA of the CDR3: TGTGCCAGCAGCCCCGCCCGCTTTAGTAACAATGAGCAGTTCTTC.